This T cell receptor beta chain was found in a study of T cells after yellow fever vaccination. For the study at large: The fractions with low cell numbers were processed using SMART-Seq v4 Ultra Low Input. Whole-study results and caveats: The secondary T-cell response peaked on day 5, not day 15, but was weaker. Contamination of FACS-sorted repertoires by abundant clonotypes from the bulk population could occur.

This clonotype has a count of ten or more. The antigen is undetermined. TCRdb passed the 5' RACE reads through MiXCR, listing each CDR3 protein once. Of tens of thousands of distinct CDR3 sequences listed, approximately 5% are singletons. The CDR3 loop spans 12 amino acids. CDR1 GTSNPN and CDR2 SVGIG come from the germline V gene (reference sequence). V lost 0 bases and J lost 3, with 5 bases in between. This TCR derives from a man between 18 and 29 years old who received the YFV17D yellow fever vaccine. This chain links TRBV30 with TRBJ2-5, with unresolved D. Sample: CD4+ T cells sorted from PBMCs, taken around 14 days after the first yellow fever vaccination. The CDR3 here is CAWSVTEETQYF. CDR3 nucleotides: TGTGCCTGGAGTGTAACCGAAGAGACCCAGTACTTC.